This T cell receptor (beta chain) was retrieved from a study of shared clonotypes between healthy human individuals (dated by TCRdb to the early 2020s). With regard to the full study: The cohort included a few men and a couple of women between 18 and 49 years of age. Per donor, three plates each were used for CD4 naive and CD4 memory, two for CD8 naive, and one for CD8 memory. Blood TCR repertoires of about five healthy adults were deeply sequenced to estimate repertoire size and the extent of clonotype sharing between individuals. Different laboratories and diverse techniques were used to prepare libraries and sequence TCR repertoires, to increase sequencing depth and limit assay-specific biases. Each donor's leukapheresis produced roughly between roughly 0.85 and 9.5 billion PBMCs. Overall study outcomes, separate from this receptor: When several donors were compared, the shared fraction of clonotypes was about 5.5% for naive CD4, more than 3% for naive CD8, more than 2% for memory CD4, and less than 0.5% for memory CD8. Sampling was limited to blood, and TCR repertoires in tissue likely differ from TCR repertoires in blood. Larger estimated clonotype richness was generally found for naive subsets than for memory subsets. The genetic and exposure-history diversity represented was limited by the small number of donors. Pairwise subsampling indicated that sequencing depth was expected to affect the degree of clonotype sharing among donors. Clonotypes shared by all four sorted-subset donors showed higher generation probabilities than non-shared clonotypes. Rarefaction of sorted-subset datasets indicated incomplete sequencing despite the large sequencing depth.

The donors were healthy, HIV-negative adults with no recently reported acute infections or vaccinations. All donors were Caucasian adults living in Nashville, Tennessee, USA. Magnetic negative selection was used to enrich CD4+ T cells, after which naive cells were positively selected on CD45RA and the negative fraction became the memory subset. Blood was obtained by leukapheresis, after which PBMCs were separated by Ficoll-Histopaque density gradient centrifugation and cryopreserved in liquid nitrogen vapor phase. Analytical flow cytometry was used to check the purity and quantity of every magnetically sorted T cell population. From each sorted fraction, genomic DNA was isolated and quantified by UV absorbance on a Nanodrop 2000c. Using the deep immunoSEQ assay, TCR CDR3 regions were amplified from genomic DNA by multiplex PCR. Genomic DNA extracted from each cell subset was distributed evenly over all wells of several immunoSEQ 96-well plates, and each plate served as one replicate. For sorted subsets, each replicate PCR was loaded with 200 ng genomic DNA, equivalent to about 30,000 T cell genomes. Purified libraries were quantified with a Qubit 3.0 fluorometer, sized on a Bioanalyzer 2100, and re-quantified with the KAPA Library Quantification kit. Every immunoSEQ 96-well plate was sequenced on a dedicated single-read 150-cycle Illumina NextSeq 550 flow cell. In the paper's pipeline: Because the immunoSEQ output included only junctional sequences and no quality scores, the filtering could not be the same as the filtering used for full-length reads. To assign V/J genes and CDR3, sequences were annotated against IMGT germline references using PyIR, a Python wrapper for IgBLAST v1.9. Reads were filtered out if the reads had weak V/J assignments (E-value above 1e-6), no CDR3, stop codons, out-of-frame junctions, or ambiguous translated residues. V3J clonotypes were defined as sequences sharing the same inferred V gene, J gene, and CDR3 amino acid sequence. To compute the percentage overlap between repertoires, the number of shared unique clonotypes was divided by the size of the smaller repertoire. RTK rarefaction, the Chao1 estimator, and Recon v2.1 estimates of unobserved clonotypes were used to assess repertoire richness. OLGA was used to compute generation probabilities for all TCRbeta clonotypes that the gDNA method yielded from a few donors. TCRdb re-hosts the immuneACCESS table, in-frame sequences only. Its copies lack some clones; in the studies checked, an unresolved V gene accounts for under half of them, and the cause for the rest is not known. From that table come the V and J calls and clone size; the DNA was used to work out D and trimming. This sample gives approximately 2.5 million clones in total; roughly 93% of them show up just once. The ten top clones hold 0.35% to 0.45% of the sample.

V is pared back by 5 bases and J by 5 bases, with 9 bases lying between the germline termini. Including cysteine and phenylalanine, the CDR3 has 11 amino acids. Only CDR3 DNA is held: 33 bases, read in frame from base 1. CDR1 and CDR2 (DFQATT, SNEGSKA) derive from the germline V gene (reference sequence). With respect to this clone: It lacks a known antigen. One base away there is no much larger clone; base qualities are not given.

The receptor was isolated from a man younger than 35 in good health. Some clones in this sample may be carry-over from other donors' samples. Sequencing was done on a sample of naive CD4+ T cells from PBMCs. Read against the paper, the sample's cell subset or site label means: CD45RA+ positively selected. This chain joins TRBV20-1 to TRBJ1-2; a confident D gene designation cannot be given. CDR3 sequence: CSAEDLYGYTF. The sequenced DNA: TGCAGTGCTGAAGACCTTTATGGCTACACCTTC.